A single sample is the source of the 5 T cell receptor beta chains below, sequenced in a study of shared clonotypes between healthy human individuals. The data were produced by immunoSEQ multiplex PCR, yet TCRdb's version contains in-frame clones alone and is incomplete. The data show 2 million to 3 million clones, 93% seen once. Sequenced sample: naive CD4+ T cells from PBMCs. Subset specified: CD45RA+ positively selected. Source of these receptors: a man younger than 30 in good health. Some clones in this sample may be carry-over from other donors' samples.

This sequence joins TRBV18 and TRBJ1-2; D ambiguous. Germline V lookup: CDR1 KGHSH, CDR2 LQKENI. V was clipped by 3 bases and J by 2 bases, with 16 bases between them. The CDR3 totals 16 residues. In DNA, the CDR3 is TGTGCCAGCTCACCTCCGGACGGGCAGAGGAACTATGGCTACACCTTC. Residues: CASSPPDGQRNYGYTF.

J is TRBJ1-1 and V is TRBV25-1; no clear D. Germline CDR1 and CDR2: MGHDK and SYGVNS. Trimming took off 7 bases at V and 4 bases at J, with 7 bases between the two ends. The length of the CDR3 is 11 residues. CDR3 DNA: TGTGCCAGCACGGTAGCCACTGAAGCTTTCTTT. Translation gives CASTVATEAFF. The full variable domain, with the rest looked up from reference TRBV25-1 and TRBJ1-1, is EADIYQTPRYLVIGTGKKITLECSQTMGHDKMYWYQQDPGMELHLIHYSYGVNSTEKGDLSSESTVSRIRTEHFPLTLESARPSHTSQYLCASTVATEAFFGQGTRLTVV.

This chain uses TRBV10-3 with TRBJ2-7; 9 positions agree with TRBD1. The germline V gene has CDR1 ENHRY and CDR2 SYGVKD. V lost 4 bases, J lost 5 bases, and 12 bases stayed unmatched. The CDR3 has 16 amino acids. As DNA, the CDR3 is TGTGCCATCAGTGGACCCACGACAACAGGGGGCCACGAGCAGTACTTC. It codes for CAISGPTTTGGHEQYF.

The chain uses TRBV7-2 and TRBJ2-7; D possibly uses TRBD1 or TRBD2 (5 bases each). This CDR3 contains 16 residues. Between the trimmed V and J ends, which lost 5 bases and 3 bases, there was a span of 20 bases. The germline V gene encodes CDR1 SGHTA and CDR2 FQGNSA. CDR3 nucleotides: TGTGCCAGCAGCCCCACCGGGGACCTAATCCTCTACGAGCAGTACTTC. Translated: CASSPTGDLILYEQYF.

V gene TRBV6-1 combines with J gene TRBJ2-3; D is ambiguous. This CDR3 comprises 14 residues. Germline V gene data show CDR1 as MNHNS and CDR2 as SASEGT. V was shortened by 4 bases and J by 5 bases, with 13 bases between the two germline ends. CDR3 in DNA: TGTGCCAGCAGTGTAGCTGGGCCCCTAGATACGCAGTATTTT. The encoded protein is CASSVAGPLDTQYF.